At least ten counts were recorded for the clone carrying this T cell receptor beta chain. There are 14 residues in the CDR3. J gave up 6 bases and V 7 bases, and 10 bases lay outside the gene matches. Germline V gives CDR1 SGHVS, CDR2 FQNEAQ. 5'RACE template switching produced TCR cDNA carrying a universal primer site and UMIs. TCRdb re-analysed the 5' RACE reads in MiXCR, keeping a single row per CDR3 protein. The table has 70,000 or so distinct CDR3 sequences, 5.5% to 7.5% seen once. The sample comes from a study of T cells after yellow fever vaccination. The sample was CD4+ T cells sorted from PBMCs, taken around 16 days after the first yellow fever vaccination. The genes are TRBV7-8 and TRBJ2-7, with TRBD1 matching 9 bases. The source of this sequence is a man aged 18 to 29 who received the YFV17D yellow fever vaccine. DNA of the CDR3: TGTGCCAGCACCTCCGGGACAGGGAGGTCCGAGCAGTACTTC. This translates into CASTSGTGRSEQYF.